These T cell receptor beta chains were read from a single sample in a study of Ad26.COV2.S vaccination and SARS-CoV-2 variants. Method: immunoSEQ multiplex PCR; TCRdb's copy keeps in-frame clones and lacks some. Among some 350,000 clones listed, approximately 90% were seen once. The material was peripheral blood, obtained after recovery from COVID-19. These receptors originate from a human donor who had recovered from COVID-19. Both conserved end residues are part of each CDR3. The order of the fields is J gene, clone size, D gene, V gene, CDR3 protein, CDR3 DNA. D genes are given only for firm matches. A row's size may be missing; if present it is once, few, many or a size class.

TRBJ1-1	once	TRBD1	TRBV7-9	CASRRQGKNTEAFF	TGTGCCAGCAGGCGACAGGGGAAGAACACTGAAGCTTTCTTT
TRBJ2-1	-	-	TRBV19	CASTERGFSYNEQFF	TGTGCCAGTACCGAGAGGGGGTTCTCCTACAATGAGCAGTTCTTC
TRBJ2-1	once	TRBD2	TRBV7-6	CASSSRTSGGTADNEQFF	TGTGCCAGCAGCTCGAGGACTAGCGGGGGGACGGCTGACAATGAGCAGTTCTTC
TRBJ2-2	-	-	TRBV6-4	CASSDIPAGVGELFF	TGTGCCAGCAGTGACATTCCCGCCGGGGTCGGGGAGCTGTTTTTT
TRBJ2-1	-	TRBD2	TRBV10-3	CATGLARDEQFF	TGTGCCACGGGACTAGCCCGCGATGAGCAGTTCTTC
TRBJ2-1	-	TRBD2	TRBV5-4	CASSPPVGEGEQFF	TGTGCCAGCAGCCCCCCAGTCGGGGAGGGTGAGCAGTTCTTC
TRBJ2-3	-	-	TRBV10-3	CAIRGGPSTDTQYF	TGTGCCATCAGGGGGGGGCCAAGCACAGATACGCAGTATTTT
TRBJ1-2	-	TRBD1	TRBV4-3	CASSPGQGAPYGYTF	TGCGCCAGCAGCCCCGGACAGGGGGCTCCCTATGGCTACACCTTC
TRBJ2-5	-	TRBD1	TRBV6-5	CASSSLGQGRRETQYF	TGTGCCAGCAGTTCCCTGGGACAGGGGAGGAGAGAGACCCAGTACTTC
TRBJ2-1	-	-	TRBV4-2	CASSLREDNEQFF	TGTGCCAGCAGCCTTAGAGAGGACAATGAGCAGTTCTTC
TRBJ1-5	-	-	TRBV6-1	CASSEALLLRDGNQPQHF	TGTGCCAGCAGTGAAGCGCTTCTACTGAGAGACGGCAATCAGCCCCAGCATTTT
TRBJ2-3	-	-	TRBV5-4	CASSSGFTDTQYF	TGTGCCAGCAGCTCGGGGTTCACAGATACGCAGTATTTT
TRBJ2-2	-	TRBD1	TRBV9	CASSDLRTGHTGELFF	TGTGCCAGCAGCGACCTCCGGACAGGCCACACCGGGGAGCTGTTTTTT
TRBJ1-5	-	-	TRBV19	CASSIEDSLGSLQHF	TGTGCCAGTAGTATCGAGGATTCGTTAGGAAGCCTCCAGCATTTT
TRBJ2-1	-	TRBD2	TRBV7-3	CASSLSGGAGDEQFF	TGTGCCAGCAGCCTCAGCGGGGGGGCCGGCGATGAGCAGTTCTTC
TRBJ1-5	-	-	TRBV18	CASSLFRGSNQPQHF	TGTGCCAGCTCACTATTTAGGGGTAGCAATCAGCCCCAGCATTTT
TRBJ2-5	-	TRBD2	TRBV4-2	CASSQARTSPQETQYF	TGTGCCAGCAGCCAAGCTAGGACTAGCCCACAAGAGACCCAGTACTTC
TRBJ2-5	-	TRBD2	TRBV12-3/TRBV12-4	CASSLVAGGPQYF	TGTGCCAGCAGTTTAGTAGCGGGGGGCCCCCAGTACTTC
TRBJ1-2	-	-	TRBV6-5	CASSSPAVGYTF	TGTGCCAGCAGCTCCCCTGCGGTAGGCTACACCTTC
TRBJ2-7	-	-	TRBV7-9	CASSLATGEANEQYF	TGTGCCAGCAGCTTAGCGACGGGCGAAGCAAACGAGCAGTACTTC
TRBJ2-2	-	TRBD1	TRBV11-2	CATRDSGSTGELFF	TGTGCCACCAGGGACAGCGGAAGTACCGGGGAGCTGTTTTTT
TRBJ1-2	-	TRBD1	TRBV11-2	CASSRGTANYGYTF	TGTGCCAGCAGCCGGGGGACAGCTAACTATGGCTACACCTTC
TRBJ1-1	-	TRBD1	TRBV5-1	CASSHNRGTEAFF	TGCGCCAGCAGTCACAACAGGGGAACTGAAGCTTTCTTT
TRBJ2-1	-	TRBD2	TRBV3-1/TRBV3-2	CASSQDQGLAGVNEQFF	TGTGCCAGCAGCCAAGACCAGGGACTAGCGGGGGTTAATGAGCAGTTCTTC
TRBJ2-7	once	TRBD2	TRBV5-1	CASSYGAGGHDEQYF	TGCGCCAGCAGCTATGGGGCGGGGGGGCACGACGAGCAGTACTTC
TRBJ1-2	-	-	TRBV5-1	CASSLEQGRHGYTF	TGCGCCAGCAGCTTGGAACAGGGACGGCATGGCTACACCTTC
TRBJ2-3	-	TRBD1	TRBV7-9	CASSRTGTSTDTQYF	TGTGCCAGCAGCCGGACAGGTACTAGCACAGATACGCAGTATTTT
TRBJ2-5	-	-	TRBV5-1	CASSLGASTGIQETQYF	TGCGCCAGCAGCTTGGGGGCCTCGACAGGAATCCAAGAGACCCAGTACTTC
TRBJ1-2	-	-	TRBV19	CASSILGRNHYGYTF	TGTGCCAGTAGTATTTTAGGGAGGAACCACTATGGCTACACCTTC
TRBJ2-3	-	-	TRBV7-9	CASSPTGGSTDTQYF	TGTGCCAGCAGCCCCACCGGGGGAAGCACAGATACGCAGTATTTT
TRBJ1-2	-	-	TRBV14	CASSQSTAPYGYTF	TGTGCCAGCAGCCAATCTACAGCCCCTTATGGCTACACCTTC
TRBJ2-2	-	-	TRBV3-1/TRBV3-2	CARNLKGRGNTGELFF	TGTGCCAGGAATCTAAAGGGCAGGGGCAACACCGGGGAGCTGTTTTTT
TRBJ2-6	once	-	TRBV9	CASSVERGRGAGANVLTF	TGTGCCAGCAGCGTAGAGAGGGGCAGGGGAGCTGGGGCCAACGTCCTGACTTTC
TRBJ1-5	-	-	TRBV5-6	CASSLRATLSNQPQHF	TGTGCCAGCAGCTTGCGGGCCACCCTTAGCAATCAGCCCCAGCATTTT
TRBJ2-5	-	-	TRBV3-1/TRBV3-2	CASSLWTEETQYF	TGTGCCAGCAGCCTTTGGACGGAAGAGACCCAGTACTTC
TRBJ1-2	-	-	TRBV3-1/TRBV3-2	CASSQGLIYTDYGYTF	TGTGCCAGCAGCCAAGGCCTTATTTACACGGACTATGGCTACACCTTC
TRBJ2-1	-	-	TRBV15	CATSPRGGTEQFF	TGTGCCACCAGTCCGAGGGGGGGGACTGAGCAGTTCTTC
TRBJ2-5	-	-	TRBV5-1	CASSLTFPQETQYF	TGCGCCAGCAGCTTGACATTCCCGCAGGAGACCCAGTACTTC
TRBJ2-1	-	TRBD2	TRBV12-5	CASGSTTSGGNYNEQFF	TGTGCTAGTGGTTCGACGACTAGCGGGGGGAACTACAATGAGCAGTTCTTC
TRBJ2-7	-	-	TRBV13	CASSSTGSHEQYF	TGTGCCAGCAGCTCCACGGGCAGCCACGAGCAGTACTTC
TRBJ1-6	-	TRBD1	TRBV7-8	CASSLGSRTGHNSALHF	TGTGCCAGCAGCTTAGGGTCCAGGACAGGTCATAATTCAGCCCTCCACTTT
TRBJ2-3	-	-	TRBV6-5	CASRAEADTQYF	TGTGCCAGCCGGGCAGAGGCAGATACGCAGTATTTT
TRBJ1-5	-	-	TRBV12-3/TRBV12-4	CASSFDRQPQHF	TGTGCCAGCAGTTTTGATCGTCAGCCCCAGCATTTT
TRBJ1-1	-	-	TRBV11-2	CASSSTRGTEAFF	TGTGCCAGCAGCAGTACGAGGGGCACTGAAGCTTTCTTT
TRBJ1-3	-	-	TRBV2	CASSANSSIGNTIYF	TGTGCCAGCAGTGCGAACAGCTCGATCGGAAACACCATATATTTT
TRBJ2-3	-	TRBD2	TRBV9	CASSQPLAGGWTDTQYF	TGTGCCAGCAGCCAACCCCTAGCGGGGGGGTGGACAGATACGCAGTATTTT
TRBJ2-2	-	-	TRBV6-5	CASRGAGNTGELFF	TGTGCCAGCAGGGGGGCAGGAAACACCGGGGAGCTGTTTTTT
TRBJ2-3	-	-	TRBV10-3	CAISHRGGTDTQYF	TGTGCCATCAGCCACAGGGGAGGGACAGATACGCAGTATTTT
TRBJ2-5	-	TRBD1	TRBV6-6	CASSYLGTAQETQYF	TGTGCCAGCAGTTACCTAGGGACAGCCCAAGAGACCCAGTACTTC
TRBJ1-6	-	-	TRBV5-1	CASSLAGGAYSPLHF	TGCGCCAGCAGCTTGGCGGGGGGGGCCTACTCACCCCTCCACTTT
TRBJ1-2	-	TRBD1	TRBV11-2	CASSLTGTVGYGYTF	TGTGCCAGCAGCTTGACAGGGACGGTGGGGTATGGCTACACCTTC
TRBJ2-3	-	TRBD2	TRBV5-1	CASSTRLAGGDTQYF	TGCGCCAGCAGCACCCGACTAGCGGGGGGAGATACGCAGTATTTT
TRBJ2-1	-	TRBD2	TRBV3-1/TRBV3-2	CASSPRWGGALNEQFF	TGTGCCAGCAGCCCTCGTTGGGGGGGAGCCCTCAATGAGCAGTTCTTC
TRBJ1-3	-	-	TRBV9	CASSVGDPTDGNTIYF	TGTGCCAGCAGCGTTGGTGACCCAACGGATGGAAACACCATATATTTT
TRBJ2-7	-	TRBD2	TRBV11-2	CASSLGVAGVHEQYF	TGTGCCAGCAGCTTAGGGGTAGCGGGGGTTCACGAGCAGTACTTC